Listed here is a single TCR beta chain. Its antigen remains unidentified. Germline V gene lookup returns CDR1 LNHDA and CDR2 SQIVND (reference sequence). Unmatched junction bases numbered 5, after V lost 1 base and J lost 4 bases. The length of the CDR3 is 16 residues. This record comes from a study of shared clonotypes between healthy human individuals. Study outcomes and limitations: Sequencing depth was predicted to influence how clonotypes are shared among donors.

Libraries were prepared by immunoSEQ multiplex PCR; TCRdb keeps only in-frame clonotypes and omits some of them. The table lists about 2.4 million clones, approximately 94% of them singletons. The chain joins TRBV19 to TRBJ2-1, with 9 bases identical to TRBD2. The source is a man aged 18 to 29 in good health. Sequencing input: naive CD4+ T cells sorted from blood. Subset in this sample: CD45RA+ positively selected. CDR3 protein: CASSIGMTSGYNEQFF. The CDR3 DNA follows: TGTGCCAGTAGTATAGGGATGACTAGCGGATACAATGAGCAGTTCTTC.